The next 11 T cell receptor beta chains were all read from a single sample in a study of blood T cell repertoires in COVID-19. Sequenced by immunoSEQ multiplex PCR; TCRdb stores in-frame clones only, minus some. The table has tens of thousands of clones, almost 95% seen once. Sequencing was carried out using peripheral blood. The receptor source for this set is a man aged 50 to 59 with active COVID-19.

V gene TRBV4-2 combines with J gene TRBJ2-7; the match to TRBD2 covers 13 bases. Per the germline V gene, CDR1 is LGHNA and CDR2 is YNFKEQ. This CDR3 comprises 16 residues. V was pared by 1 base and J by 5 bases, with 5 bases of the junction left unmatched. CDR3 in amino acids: CASSQAGTSGTHEQYF. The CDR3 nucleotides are TGTGCCAGCAGCCAAGCAGGGACTAGCGGGACCCACGAGCAGTACTTC.

The CDR3 spells CASSTTGYNQPQHF. Here the CDR3 DNA reads TGTGCCAGCAGTACTACAGGGTACAATCAGCCCCAGCATTTT. The rearrangement joins TRBV6-5 to TRBJ1-5; D might be TRBD1 (6 bases). V was cut by 5 bases and J by 3 bases, with 11 bases left in between. Looked up from germline, CDR1 is MNHEY and CDR2 is SVGAGI. CDR3 length: 14 residues.

The CDR3 loop is CASRELGGISYNEQFF. The CDR3 DNA follows: TGTGCCAGTAGAGAGTTGGGGGGGATCTCCTACAATGAGCAGTTCTTC. The genes are TRBV19 and TRBJ2-1, with 7 positions matching TRBD2. Looked up from germline, CDR1 is LNHDA and CDR2 is SQIVND (reference sequence). V lost 6 bases and J lost 0; bases outside the gene matches: 8. This CDR3 has 16 amino acids.

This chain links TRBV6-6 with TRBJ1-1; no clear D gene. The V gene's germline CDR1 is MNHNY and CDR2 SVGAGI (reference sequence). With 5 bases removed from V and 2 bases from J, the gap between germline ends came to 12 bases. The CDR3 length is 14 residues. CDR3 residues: CASSPYVTNTEAFF. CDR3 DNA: TGTGCCAGCAGTCCTTATGTCACAAACACTGAAGCTTTCTTT.

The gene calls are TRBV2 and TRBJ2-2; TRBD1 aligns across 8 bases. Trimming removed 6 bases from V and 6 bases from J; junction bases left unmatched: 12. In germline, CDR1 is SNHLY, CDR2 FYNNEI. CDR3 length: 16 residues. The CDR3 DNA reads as TGTGCCAGCAGCGTGGACAGGGTGGGATTTTCCGGGGAGCTGTTTTTT. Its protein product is CASSVDRVGFSGELFF.

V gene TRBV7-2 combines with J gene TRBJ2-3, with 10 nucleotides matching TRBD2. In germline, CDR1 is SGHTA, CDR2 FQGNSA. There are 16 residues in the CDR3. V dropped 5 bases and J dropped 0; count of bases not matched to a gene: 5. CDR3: CASSRSGGTSTDTQYF. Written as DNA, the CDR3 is TGTGCCAGCAGCCGTAGCGGGGGGACCAGCACAGATACGCAGTATTTT.

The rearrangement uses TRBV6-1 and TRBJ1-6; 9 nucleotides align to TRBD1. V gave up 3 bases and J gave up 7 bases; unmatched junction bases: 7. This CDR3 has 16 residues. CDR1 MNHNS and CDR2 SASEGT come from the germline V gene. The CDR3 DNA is TGTGCCAGCAGTGAGCAGGAAGGGACAGGGAATTCACCCCTCCACTTT. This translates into CASSEQEGTGNSPLHF.

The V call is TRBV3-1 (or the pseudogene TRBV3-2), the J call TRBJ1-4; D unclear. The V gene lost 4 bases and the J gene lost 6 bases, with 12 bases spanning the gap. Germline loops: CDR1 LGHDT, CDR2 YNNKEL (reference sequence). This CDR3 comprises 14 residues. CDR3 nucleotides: TGTGCCAGCAGCCTAGACACTGGAGATGAAAAACTGTTTTTT. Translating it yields CASSLDTGDEKLFF.

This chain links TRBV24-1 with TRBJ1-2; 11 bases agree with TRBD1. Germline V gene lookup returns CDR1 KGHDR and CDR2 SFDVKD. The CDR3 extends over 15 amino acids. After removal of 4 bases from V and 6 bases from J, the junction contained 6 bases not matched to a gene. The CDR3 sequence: CATSDRDRGIDGYTF. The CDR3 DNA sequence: TGTGCCACCAGTGACCGGGACAGGGGGATCGATGGCTACACCTTC.

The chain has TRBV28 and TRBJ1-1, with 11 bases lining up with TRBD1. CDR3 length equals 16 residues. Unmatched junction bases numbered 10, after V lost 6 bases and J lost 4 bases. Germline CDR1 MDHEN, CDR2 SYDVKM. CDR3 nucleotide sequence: TGTGCCAGCAGCCCGGCACTGGGACAGGGGGGCACTGAAGCTTTCTTT. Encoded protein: CASSPALGQGGTEAFF. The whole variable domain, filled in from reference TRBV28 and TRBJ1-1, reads DVKVTQSSRYLVKRTGEKVFLECVQDMDHENMFWYRQDPGLGLRLIYFSYDVKMKEKGDIPEGYSVSREKKERFSLILESASTNQTSMYLCASSPALGQGGTEAFFGQGTRLTVV.

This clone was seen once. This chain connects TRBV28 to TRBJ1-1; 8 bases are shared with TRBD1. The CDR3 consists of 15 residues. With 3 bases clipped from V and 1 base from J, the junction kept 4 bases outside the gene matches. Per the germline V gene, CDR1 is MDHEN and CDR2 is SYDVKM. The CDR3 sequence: CASSFGDRGNTEAFF. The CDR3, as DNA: TGTGCCAGCAGTTTCGGCGACAGGGGGAACACTGAAGCTTTCTTT.